This section outlines one T cell receptor (beta chain) sequence together with its context. Its cognate antigen is unknown. Per germline, CDR1 MRHNA and CDR2 SNTAGT. The CDR3 is 16 amino acids. V was clipped by 5 bases and J by 4 bases; unmatched bases: 8. The TCR beta library used iRepertoire HTBI primers with Arm-PCR amplification of CDR3. TCRdb fed the multiplex PCR reads into MiXCR, producing one record per CDR3 protein. The sample includes 550,000 to 650,000 distinct CDR3 sequences, more than 15% of them seen just once. The data were obtained in a study of regulatory T cells in long-lasting Graves disease. On the study more broadly: Antithyroid drugs had been taken by newly diagnosed Graves' patients for under 3 months. Study-wide points: Persistent Graves' disease cases displayed lower TCR diversity than newly diagnosed ones. With persistent disease, TRBV28, TRBJ1-2 and TRBJ2-5 were the favored segments.

Time point in this sample: newly diagnosed GD, antithyroid drugs for less than 3 months. PBMC-extracted RNA yielded the TCR library. The sample was also reused in another study, on T cells in Graves' hyperthyroidism and ophthalmopathy.

The chain uses TRBV6-4 and TRBJ2-3; 11 nucleotides align to TRBD2. Source: peripheral blood mononuclear cells (PBMCs), taken at new diagnosis, from a patient treated with antithyroid drugs. This receptor was identified in a man between 18 and 29 years old with Graves disease. CDR3 bases: TGTGCCAGCAGTCTGGTGACTAGCGGGACCCCAGATACGCAGTATTTT. Residues: CASSLVTSGTPDTQYF.